This T cell receptor (beta chain) appears in the sequencing data of a study of a mutant IDH1 vaccine in newly diagnosed glioma. Concerning this clone: Its specificity is unknown.

Looked up from germline, CDR1 is MDHEN and CDR2 is SYDVKM. This CDR3 comprises 15 residues. V gave up 4 bases and J gave up 5 bases; unmatched junction bases: 8. Time point noted: week 47, end of study. In the vaccine, a single dose held 300 ug of the mutant IDH1 20-mer peptide, along with topical imiquimod. The method was immunoSEQ multiplex PCR; TCRdb's version includes in-frame clones alone and lacks a portion of them. The sample yields approximately 58,000 clones, roughly 87% seen once. The V gene is TRBV28, the J gene TRBJ2-3; TRBD2 matches at 8 bases. The sequencing used PBMCs, collected from a glioma patient whose treatment included an IDH1 peptide vaccine. This clonotype originated in a man younger than 40 with glioma. The CDR3 DNA reads TGTGCCAGCAGTTCCCCGGGGGGGCCTCGAGATACGCAGTATTTT. It translates to CASSSPGGPRDTQYF.